A single sample gave rise to the 19 T cell receptor beta chains below, sequenced in a study of T cell clonotyping in hematopoietic cell transplantation. Profiling relied on immunoSEQ multiplex PCR, and the TCRdb table lists in-frame clones only, not all of them. The table lists just under 7,500 clones, approximately 96% of them singletons. Sequencing was performed on PBMCs, taken 30 days after allogeneic stem cell transplant. These receptors all come from a male patient between 40 and 49 years old who had an allogeneic stem cell transplant from a related donor, so the T cells may come from the graft donor. Some clones in this sample may be carry-over from other donors' samples.

The table lists this clone with a count of one. The J gene is TRBJ2-1, the V gene TRBV11-3; TRBD2 matches at 10 bases. The CDR3 is 15 residues long. Germline V gene sequence: CDR1 SGHNT, CDR2 YENEEA. The junction had 5 bases not matched to a gene; V was cut back by 2 bases and J by 7 bases. CDR3 sequence reads: CASSLRAGGLNEQFF. The CDR3 nucleotides read TGTGCCAGCAGCTTAAGAGCGGGGGGGCTGAATGAGCAGTTCTTC.

This sequence joins TRBV6-5 and TRBJ2-7, with 8 bases lining up with TRBD1. The CDR3 is 14 residues long. The V segment lost 8 bases and the J segment 7 bases; nucleotides outside the gene matches: 13. Germline V gene sequence: CDR1 MNHEY, CDR2 SVGAGI. CDR3 coding DNA: TGTGCCAGCGGATTAACCAACAGGGGGAATGAGCAGTACTTC. Amino acids: CASGLTNRGNEQYF.

The chain joins TRBV20-1 to TRBJ1-1, with no clear D. The CDR3 totals 11 residues. The germline V gene has CDR1 DFQATT and CDR2 SNEGSKA (reference sequence). The ends were cut back, 6 bases at V and 1 base at J, with 6 bases in the middle. The CDR3 DNA sequence: TGCAGTGCCCATAAGAACACTGAAGCTTTCTTT. Its protein product is CSAHKNTEAFF.

The rearrangement links TRBV30 to TRBJ1-1, with 9 positions matching TRBD1. The CDR3 loop spans 15 amino acids. Germline lookup yields CDR1 GTSNPN and CDR2 SVGIG (reference sequence). The junction had 17 bases not matched to a gene; V was cut back by 5 bases and J by 10 bases. The CDR3 region has the DNA TGTGCCTGGGCGACAGGGGGGCAGTTGGGATTAGGAGCTTTCTTT. Translating it yields CAWATGGQLGLGAFF.

V gene TRBV7-6 combines with J gene TRBJ1-6, with D tentatively TRBD1 (5 bases). Germline lookup yields CDR1 SGHVS and CDR2 FNYEAQ. The CDR3 covers 15 residues. The V end was cut by 0 bases, the J end by 7 bases, with 10 bases between. The CDR3 region is CASSLAKRGNSPLHF. DNA for the CDR3: TGTGCCAGCAGCTTAGCGAAGCGGGGGAATTCACCCCTCCACTTT.

The chain employs TRBV30 and TRBJ1-4, with 7 bases identical to TRBD1. CDR3 length: 14 amino acids. The junction had 9 bases not matched to a gene; V was cut back by 0 bases and J by 11 bases. Germline V CDR1 and CDR2: GTSNPN, SVGIG (reference sequence). CDR3 region: CAWSVTGAFGKLFF. As DNA, the CDR3 is TGTGCCTGGAGTGTCACAGGGGCCTTTGGGAAACTGTTTTTT. Based on the CDR3 plus reference TRBV30 and TRBJ1-4, the full variable domain is SQTIHQWPATLVQPVGSPLSLECTVEGTSNPNLYWYRQAAGRGLQLLFYSVGIGQISSEVPQNLSASRPQDRQFILSSKKLLLSDSGFYLCAWSVTGAFGKLFFGSGTQLSVL.

The chain uses TRBV9 and TRBJ2-3; D possibly corresponds to TRBD1 (5 bases). CDR3 length equals 16 residues. Trimming took 0 bases from V and 3 from J, leaving 14 bases between them. Germline CDR1 is SGDLS and CDR2 is YYNGEE. This CDR3 is CASSVDPGSGTDTQYF. The DNA of the CDR3 is TGTGCCAGCAGCGTAGATCCCGGGTCAGGGACAGATACGCAGTATTTT.

This clone was seen a single time. The chain links TRBV13 to TRBJ1-2; D possibly corresponds to TRBD1 (5 bases). This CDR3 region has 13 residues. V lost 4 bases and J 1 base, leaving 7 bases between the germline ends. Germline CDR1 PRHDT, CDR2 FYEKMQ (reference sequence). CDR3 sequence: CASSYQGNYGYTF. Written as DNA, the CDR3 is TGTGCCAGCAGCTACCAGGGTAACTATGGCTACACCTTC. The variable domain in full, completed from reference TRBV13 and TRBJ1-2, reads AAGVIQSPRHLIKEKRETATLKCYPIPRHDTVYWYQQGPGQDPQFLISFYEKMQSDKGSIPDRFSAQQFSDYHSELNMSSLELGDSALYFCASSYQGNYGYTFGSGTRLTVV.

The gene calls are TRBV23-1 and TRBJ2-7; D remains unclear. Being an ORF, TRBV23-1 has a function that is uncertain. CDR3 size: 14 residues. Trimming pared 2 bases from V and 4 bases from J, leaving 12 bases between. CDR3 loop: CASSQRSDSYEQYF. CDR3 nucleotide sequence: TGCGCCAGCAGTCAAAGGTCGGATTCGTACGAGCAGTACTTC.

The chain uses TRBV7-3 and TRBJ2-3, with 9 bases lining up with TRBD1. V trimming: 5 bases; J trimming: 2 bases; junction bases outside the gene matches: 14. Germline V gives CDR1 SGHTA, CDR2 FQGTGA. The CDR3 consists of 18 residues. The CDR3 loop is CASSASPRDRAFTDTQYF. The CDR3, as DNA: TGTGCCAGCAGCGCGAGCCCCCGGGACAGGGCCTTCACAGATACGCAGTATTTT. The full variable domain, rest sourced from reference TRBV7-3 and TRBJ2-3, is GAGVSQTPSNKVTEKGKYVELRCDPISGHTALYWYRQSLGQGPEFLIYFQGTGAADDSGLPNDRFFAVRPEGSVSTLKIQRTERGDSAVYLCASSASPRDRAFTDTQYFGPGTRLTVL.

The genes are TRBV5-6 and TRBJ1-2, with D possibly matching TRBD1 (6 bases). The CDR3 loop spans 14 amino acids. Trimming removed 4 bases at V and 5 bases at J, with 15 bases between. Germline V lookup: CDR1 SGHDT, CDR2 YYEEEE. As DNA, the CDR3 is TGTGCCAGCAGCCTATCGGACAGTCGGTATGGCTACACCTTC. It is translated as CASSLSDSRYGYTF.

The rearrangement joins TRBV10-1 to TRBJ2-7, with D possibly matching TRBD2 (7 bases). V dropped 3 bases and J dropped 4 bases, with 25 bases sitting between them. Looked up from germline, CDR1 is WNHNN and CDR2 is SYGVQD (reference sequence). The CDR3 contains 18 residues. This CDR3 is CASSDIDCKRGARYEQYF. The CDR3, as DNA: TGCGCCAGCAGTGATATCGACTGTAAACGGGGGGCGCGTTACGAGCAGTACTTC.

This chain connects TRBV5-6 to TRBJ1-1; possibly TRBD1 for D (5 bases). Germline CDR1 reads SGHDT; CDR2 reads YYEEEE. This CDR3 is built from 13 residues. V was trimmed by 9 bases and J by 1 base, leaving 13 bases between them. The CDR3 here is CATGGTGNTEAFF. CDR3 DNA sequence: TGTGCCACCGGAGGGACGGGGAACACTGAAGCTTTCTTT.

This clone was recorded once. The chain combines TRBV27 with TRBJ2-1; D is unresolved. CDR3 length: 13 residues. The V end was cut by 6 bases, the J end by 5 bases, with 11 bases between. Germline V gives CDR1 MNHEY, CDR2 SMNVEV (reference sequence). The CDR3 DNA follows: TGTGCCAGCAGCCCTTGGGCGGACAATGAGCAGTTCTTC. Translating it yields CASSPWADNEQFF.

The chain combines TRBV7-8 with TRBJ1-2; 7 bases match TRBD1. The CDR3 consists of 14 residues. V dropped 1 base and J dropped 6; count of bases not matched to a gene: 5. The germline V gene has CDR1 SGHVS and CDR2 FQNEAQ. CDR3 coding DNA: TGTGCCAGCAGCTTAGGACAGGGAATTCATGGCTACACCTTC. The encoded protein is CASSLGQGIHGYTF.

This chain uses TRBV5-1 with TRBJ2-3; unclear D gene. Germline loops: CDR1 SGHRS, CDR2 YFSETQ. V lost 4 bases, J lost 2 bases, and 17 bases lay in between. The CDR3 runs 16 residues. The CDR3, as DNA: TGCGCCAGCAGCCCACCCCTGGGCGGAGACACAGATACGCAGTATTTT. Translation gives CASSPPLGGDTDTQYF.

J is TRBJ1-2 and V is TRBV5-1; 8 bases fit TRBD1. The CDR3 length is 17 residues. Looked up from germline, CDR1 is SGHRS and CDR2 is YFSETQ. V gave up 3 bases and J gave up 0 bases; unmatched junction bases: 10. CDR3 sequence (DNA): TGCGCCAGCAGCTATGGGACAGGTAAAGCAGCTAACTATGGCTACACCTTC. Its protein is CASSYGTGKAANYGYTF. The entire variable domain, with the rest obtained from reference TRBV5-1 and TRBJ1-2, is as follows: KAGVTQTPRYLIKTRGQQVTLSCSPISGHRSVSWYQQTPGQGLQFLFEYFSETQRNKGNFPGRFSGRQFSNSRSEMNVSTLELGDSALYLCASSYGTGKAANYGYTFGSGTRLTVV.

This clone appeared a single time. The chain combines TRBV5-1 with TRBJ2-1; tentative D call: TRBD2 (7 bases). Germline values: CDR1 SGHRS, CDR2 YFSETQ. The V gene lost 0 bases and the J gene lost 4 bases, with 17 bases spanning the gap. CDR3 length: 17 residues. The CDR3 DNA is TGCGCCAGCAGCTTGGCAGGGGCGGGGGCGAGTTACAATGAGCAGTTCTTC. It translates to CASSLAGAGASYNEQFF.

The chain is built from TRBV30 and TRBJ2-7; D is undetermined. CDR1 and CDR2 (germline): GTSNPN, SVGIG (reference sequence). Trimming removed 1 base at V and 0 bases at J, with 7 bases between. The CDR3 is 13 residues long. The chain's CDR3 is CAWSALISYEQYF. The CDR3 DNA reads as TGTGCCTGGAGTGCACTAATCTCCTACGAGCAGTACTTC.